This T cell receptor (beta chain) was sequenced during a study of response to subunit inactivated influenza vaccine (dated by TCRdb to 2016 to 2018). Regarding the complete study: Deep quantitative T cell receptor repertoire profiling was used in the study to track responses to a trivalent subunit inactivated influenza vaccine.

V is shortened by 7 bases, J by 5 bases, and the region joining them spans 11 bases. The germline V gene provides CDR1 SQVTM and CDR2 ANQGSEA. The CDR3 holds 11 amino acids from the cysteine to the phenylalanine. Here the CDR3 DNA is all that survives: 33 bases in frame from base 1. A note on this clonotype: Which antigen it targets is not known. Base qualities are missing; no much larger clone stands one base away.

General findings and caveats noted by the study authors: According to the authors, only a limited number of new T cells may be recruited by each seasonal influenza vaccination.

The protocol used for the library was RT-PCR. For sequencing, an Illumina HiSeq 2500 was employed. TCRdb passed the public sequencing reads through fastp at Q25 and MiXCR, retaining productive beta sequences. One record per CDR3 amino acid sequence lists the most common genes and DNA. In all, the sample holds roughly 180,000 distinct CDR3 sequences, and roughly 8.7% of those were seen once. 9.5% to 13% of the sample is taken by the ten largest. The sequence joins TRBV29-1 to TRBJ2-5; TRBD1 is a weak D gene call, 6 bases matching. Material: non-naive T cells sorted from PBMCs, obtained on the day of vaccination. The cell subset or site label, as the study defines it: memory T cell fraction. The clonotype originates from a man aged 45-60 years who received an inactivated influenza vaccine. Donor details come from another sample of the same person, matched by shared clones. The CDR3 corresponds to CSGERGETQYF. The nucleotide sequence reads as follows: TGCAGCGGAGAAAGGGGGGAGACCCAGTACTTC. This CDR3, with the reference TRBV29-1 and TRBJ2-5 proteins standing in past its ends, gives the full variable domain SAVISQKPSRDICQRGTSLTIQCQVDSQVTMMFWYRQQPGQSLTLIATANQGSEATYESGFVIDKFPISRPNLTFSTLTVSNMSPEDSSIYLCSGERGETQYFGPGTRLLVL.